This passage covers 5 T cell receptor beta chains from one sample sequenced in a study of blood T cell repertoires in COVID-19 (dated by TCRdb to about 2020). Libraries were made using the immunoSEQ multiplex PCR assay. Drawn from immuneACCESS, this table holds only the in-frame rearrangements with V and J called that TCRdb kept. Clones are partly lost; checked studies trace under half to an unresolved V gene and leave the rest unexplained. The sample includes hundreds of thousands of clones, with approximately 87% observed a single time. The ten largest clones represent about 9.4% of the sample. The specimen was PBMCs or T cells enriched from blood (not recorded which). These receptors were taken from a woman in her forties or fifties who had recovered from COVID-19.

V usage is TRBV7-9 and J usage is TRBJ2-1, with unresolved D. This CDR3 has 15 residues. The germline CDR1 and CDR2 sequences are SEHNR and FQNEAQ (reference sequence). V lost 4 bases and J lost 2, with 12 bases in between. For the CDR3, the DNA is TGTGCCAGCAGCTCTTTGAGGTCCGCCTACAATGAGCAGTTCTTC. It translates to CASSSLRSAYNEQFF. Full variable domain (missing parts from reference TRBV7-9 and TRBJ2-1): DTGVSQNPRHKITKRGQNVTFRCDPISEHNRLYWYRQTLGQGPEFLTYFQNEAQLEKSRLLSDRFSAERPKGSFSTLEIQRTEQGDSAMYLCASSSLRSAYNEQFFGPGTRLTVL.

The chain combines TRBV18 with TRBJ1-1; D gene uncertain. The V end lost 2 bases, the J end lost 1 base, and 8 bases lay between the germline ends. CDR1 and CDR2 from the germline V gene are KGHSH and LQKENI. The CDR3 length is 14 residues. CDR3 sequence: CASSPTAPNTEAFF. CDR3 DNA sequence: TGTGCCAGCTCACCAACAGCACCGAACACTGAAGCTTTCTTT.

This chain connects TRBV28 to TRBJ1-1; possible D gene TRBD1, 5 bases. V lost 3 bases, J lost 0 bases, and 14 bases lay in between. The germline CDR1 and CDR2 sequences are MDHEN and SYDVKM. The length of the CDR3 is 16 residues. For the CDR3, the DNA is TGTGCCAGCAGTTTGTCCAGGGTCATAATGAACACTGAAGCTTTCTTT. Residues: CASSLSRVIMNTEAFF.

The genes are TRBV5-6 and TRBJ1-2; a possible D gene is TRBD1 (6 bases). The CDR3 runs 14 residues. The germline V gene encodes CDR1 SGHDT and CDR2 YYEEEE. V lost 2 bases, J lost 6 bases, and 14 bases lay in between. The CDR3 region has the DNA TGTGCCAGCAGCTTCCCGACAGGAAGTAATGGCTACACCTTC. Amino acid sequence: CASSFPTGSNGYTF.

This sequence joins TRBV18 and TRBJ2-1; D is possibly TRBD2 (7 bases). Germline assignment: CDR1 KGHSH and CDR2 LQKENI. CDR3 length equals 17 residues. Trimming shortened V by 1 base and J by 5 bases, and 18 bases separated the two germline ends. The CDR3 sequence: CASSPRRSAGDNNEQFF. The CDR3 region has the DNA TGTGCCAGCTCACCACGTAGGTCTGCGGGGGACAACAATGAGCAGTTCTTC.